Listed here are 27 T cell receptor beta chains from one sample, sequenced in a study of T cells expressing NK-cell markers. TCRdb reprocessed the 5' RACE reads and stores each CDR3 protein as one record, lacking DNA. The listing records approximately 550,000 distinct CDR3 sequences. The sequenced sample consisted of blood T cells: a sorted CD56 or NKG2C T cell subset, CD4+ or CD8+ T cells, or bulk PBMC T cells (not recorded which). The source of these receptors is a man aged 18-30 years in good health.

CDR3 sequence: CSARGGQTNSPLHF. The J gene is TRBJ1-6, the V gene TRBV20-1. CDR3 length: 14 residues. Germline V gives CDR1 DFQATT, CDR2 SNEGSKA (reference sequence).

The chain uses TRBV7-8 and TRBJ1-2; TCRdb lists TRBD1, though no DNA is available to test this call. Germline assignment: CDR1 SGHVS and CDR2 FQNEAQ. The CDR3 length is 17 residues. The chain's CDR3 is CASSLAQRRVTELGYTF. The full variable domain, rest sourced from reference TRBV7-8 and TRBJ1-2, is GAGVSQSPRYKVAKRGQDVALRCDPISGHVSLFWYQQALGQGPEFLTYFQNEAQLDKSGLPSDRFFAERPEGSVSTLKIQRTQQEDSAVYLCASSLAQRRVTELGYTFGSGTRLTVV.

The V gene is TRBV4-1, the J gene TRBJ2-1. This CDR3 has 16 residues. CDR1 MGHRA and CDR2 YSYEKL come from the germline V gene. The CDR3 loop reads CASRPLGRSSYNEQFF.

The J gene is TRBJ2-1, the V gene TRBV5-1; TCRdb's D call of TRBD2 is untestable without DNA. This CDR3 has 13 residues. Germline CDR1 reads SGHRS; CDR2 reads YFSETQ. CDR3 loop: CASSPPSTNEQFF.

The rearrangement uses TRBV20-1 and TRBJ2-1; with no DNA, the TCRdb D assignment of TRBD1 cannot be verified. This CDR3 region has 15 residues. Germline-derived CDR1 and CDR2 are DFQATT and SNEGSKA (reference sequence). The CDR3: CSASLGVSSYNEQFF.

The V and J genes are TRBV20-1 and TRBJ2-5; TCRdb selects TRBD1, and the lack of DNA leaves this call unchecked. CDR3 length: 15 residues. Germline CDR1 reads DFQATT; CDR2 reads SNEGSKA (reference sequence). The CDR3 here is CSARDSSGSRETQYF.

The gene calls are TRBV20-1 and TRBJ2-3; TCRdb outputs TRBD2, but without DNA this stays unchecked. In germline, CDR1 is DFQATT, CDR2 SNEGSKA (reference sequence). This CDR3 has 17 residues. The CDR3 here is CSARVPASGTRTDTQYF.

CDR3 in amino acids: CASSWGGRDQPQHF. This chain uses TRBV6-5 with TRBJ1-5; TCRdb indicates TRBD1, and absent DNA this call remains unverified. Germline V gene lookup returns CDR1 MNHEY and CDR2 SVGAGI. The CDR3 length is 14 residues.

The chain links TRBV2 to TRBJ2-3; the D gene TCRdb calls, TRBD1, cannot be checked with no DNA. This CDR3 has 12 residues. Germline assignment: CDR1 SNHLY and CDR2 FYNNEI. The CDR3 sequence: CASIGGLDTQYF.

The chain carries TRBV4-2 and TRBJ2-7; with no DNA, the TCRdb D assignment of TRBD2 cannot be verified. The CDR3 has 13 amino acids. Germline CDR1 reads LGHNA; CDR2 reads YNFKEQ. The CDR3 spells CTSSRREPNEQYF.

The CDR3 here is CSAGGAGDTQYF. The rearrangement uses TRBV20-1 and TRBJ2-3; the TCRdb D gene call, TRBD1, has no DNA to confirm it. The CDR3 consists of 12 residues. Per germline, CDR1 DFQATT and CDR2 SNEGSKA (reference sequence).

The V and J genes are TRBV11-2 and TRBJ2-3; as DNA is missing, the TRBD1 call by TCRdb cannot be tested. The CDR3 contains 17 residues. Germline CDR1 is SGHAT and CDR2 is FQNNGV. CDR3 amino acids: CASSPRVWSSSSDTQYF.

CDR3 loop: CASSPLLVTDTQYF. The genes are TRBV9 and TRBJ2-3. Germline CDR1 SGDLS, CDR2 YYNGEE. The CDR3 runs to 14 residues.

V is TRBV20-1 and J is TRBJ2-1; as DNA is missing, the TRBD2 call by TCRdb cannot be tested. Germline CDR1 DFQATT, CDR2 SNEGSKA (reference sequence). This CDR3 has 14 amino acids. CDR3 loop: CSATPGLVLNEQFF.

The rearrangement joins TRBV6-5 to TRBJ1-2. This CDR3 has 15 residues. From germline, CDR1 is MNHEY and CDR2 SVGAGI. CDR3: CASSYSKWGDYGYTF.

The chain carries TRBV11-3 and TRBJ2-1; the D call of TRBD1 rests on TCRdb alone, since no DNA is present to check it. The CDR3 consists of 14 residues. In germline, CDR1 is SGHNT, CDR2 YENEEA. CDR3 loop: CASSRGGTGNEQFF.

V gene TRBV5-1 combines with J gene TRBJ2-7; checking the TCRdb D call of TRBD2 is not possible without DNA. The CDR3 length is 16 residues. Germline V lookup: CDR1 SGHRS, CDR2 YFSETQ. CDR3 amino acids: CASSVGQTSPPVEQYF.

The CDR3 here is CASSWSGVLYNEQFF. The chain has TRBV12-3 or TRBV12-4 and TRBJ2-1; there is no DNA to check the TCRdb D call of TRBD2. The CDR3 spans 15 residues.

The chain links TRBV7-8 to TRBJ1-4; TCRdb names TRBD1, which stays unverified in the absence of DNA. Germline loops: CDR1 SGHVS, CDR2 FQNEAQ. The CDR3 covers 15 residues. The CDR3 region is CASSSRATEGEKLFF.

The rearrangement uses TRBV13 and TRBJ2-1; TCRdb gives TRBD2 as the D gene, but with no DNA this cannot be confirmed. The CDR3 spans 15 residues. CDR1 PRHDT and CDR2 FYEKMQ come from the germline V gene (reference sequence). The CDR3 protein is CASAAVAGLNNEQFF. The variable domain in full, completed from reference TRBV13 and TRBJ2-1, reads AAGVIQSPRHLIKEKRETATLKCYPIPRHDTVYWYQQGPGQDPQFLISFYEKMQSDKGSIPDRFSAQQFSDYHSELNMSSLELGDSALYFCASAAVAGLNNEQFFGPGTRLTVL.

CDR3 sequence reads: CASSYPGTSAMVGANVLTF. The chain employs TRBV28 and TRBJ2-6; the D call from TCRdb, TRBD2, cannot be confirmed without DNA. CDR3 length: 19 residues. In germline, CDR1 is MDHEN, CDR2 SYDVKM.

This chain uses TRBV5-6 with TRBJ2-7. This CDR3 has 12 residues. CDR1 and CDR2 from the germline V gene are SGHDT and YYEEEE. CDR3 amino acids: CASSLIGAEQYF.

The CDR3 sequence: CASSPGQGGDRRQPQHF. V gene TRBV18 combines with J gene TRBJ1-5; TCRdb indicates TRBD1, and absent DNA this call remains unverified. This CDR3 contains 17 residues. The germline CDR1 and CDR2 sequences are KGHSH and LQKENI.

V and J are TRBV20-1 and TRBJ1-3; TCRdb indicates TRBD1, and absent DNA this call remains unverified. The germline V gene encodes CDR1 DFQATT and CDR2 SNEGSKA (reference sequence). The CDR3 contains 13 residues. Here the CDR3 reads CSASPDSVDTIYF.

The chain joins TRBV7-2 to TRBJ2-5; lacking DNA, the TRBD1 call made by TCRdb goes unchecked. The CDR3 has 15 residues. Germline V gene lookup returns CDR1 SGHTA and CDR2 FQGNSA. The CDR3 is CASSLSGAQVETQYF.

This chain connects TRBV20-1 to TRBJ2-2. Looked up from germline, CDR1 is DFQATT and CDR2 is SNEGSKA (reference sequence). The CDR3 is 12 amino acids. The CDR3 spells CSALTLPGELFF.

The rearrangement uses TRBV7-9 and TRBJ2-5; TCRdb's D gene call, TRBD2, goes unchecked for lack of DNA. This CDR3 has 13 residues. Germline V gene lookup returns CDR1 SEHNR and CDR2 FQNEAQ (reference sequence). The CDR3: CASLGLAGETQYF. The whole variable domain, remainder taken from reference TRBV7-9 and TRBJ2-5, is DTGVSQNPRHKITKRGQNVTFRCDPISEHNRLYWYRQTLGQGPEFLTYFQNEAQLEKSRLLSDRFSAERPKGSFSTLEIQRTEQGDSAMYLCASLGLAGETQYFGPGTRLLVL.